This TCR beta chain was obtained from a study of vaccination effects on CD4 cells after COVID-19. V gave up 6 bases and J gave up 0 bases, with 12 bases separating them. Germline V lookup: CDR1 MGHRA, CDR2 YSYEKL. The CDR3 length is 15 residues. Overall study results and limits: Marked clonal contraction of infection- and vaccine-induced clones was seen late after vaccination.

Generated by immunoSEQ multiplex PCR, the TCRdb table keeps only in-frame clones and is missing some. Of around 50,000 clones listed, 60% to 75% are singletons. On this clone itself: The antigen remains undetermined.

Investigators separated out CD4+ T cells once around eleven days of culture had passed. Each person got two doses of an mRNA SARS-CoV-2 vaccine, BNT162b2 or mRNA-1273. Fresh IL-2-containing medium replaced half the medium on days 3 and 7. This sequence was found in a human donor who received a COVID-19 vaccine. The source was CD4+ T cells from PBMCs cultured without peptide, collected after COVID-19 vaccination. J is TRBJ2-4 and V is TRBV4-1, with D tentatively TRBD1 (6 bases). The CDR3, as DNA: TGCGCCAGCAGTCCTGACAGGCTAGCCAAAAACATTCAGTACTTC. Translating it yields CASSPDRLAKNIQYF.